This T cell receptor beta chain was recorded in a study of blood T cell repertoires in COVID-19. Study-wide background: Researchers got acute and convalescent COVID-19 samples from the United States, Italy and Spain.

Under the authors' procedure: Cell counts per sample came from amplifying reference gene primers. Data came from immunoSEQ multiplex PCR; TCRdb stores just in-frame clones and leaves some out. V, J and clone size were drawn from that table, and D and trimming were deduced from the DNA. This table holds roughly 230,000 clones, around 89% found once. For this clone: This sample also contains other DNA sequences that code for the same CDR3.

The source of this sequence is a man aged 70-80 years with acute or convalescent COVID-19. The sequencing input was peripheral blood.

The chain's CDR3 is CASSLASGSYGYTF. DNA for the CDR3: TGCGCCAGCAGCTTGGCCTCGGGGAGTTATGGCTACACCTTC. This chain connects TRBV5-1 to TRBJ1-2; no definite D call. The CDR3 runs 14 residues. V lost 0 bases to trimming and J lost 5 bases, with 11 bases between them. Germline V lookup: CDR1 SGHRS, CDR2 YFSETQ.